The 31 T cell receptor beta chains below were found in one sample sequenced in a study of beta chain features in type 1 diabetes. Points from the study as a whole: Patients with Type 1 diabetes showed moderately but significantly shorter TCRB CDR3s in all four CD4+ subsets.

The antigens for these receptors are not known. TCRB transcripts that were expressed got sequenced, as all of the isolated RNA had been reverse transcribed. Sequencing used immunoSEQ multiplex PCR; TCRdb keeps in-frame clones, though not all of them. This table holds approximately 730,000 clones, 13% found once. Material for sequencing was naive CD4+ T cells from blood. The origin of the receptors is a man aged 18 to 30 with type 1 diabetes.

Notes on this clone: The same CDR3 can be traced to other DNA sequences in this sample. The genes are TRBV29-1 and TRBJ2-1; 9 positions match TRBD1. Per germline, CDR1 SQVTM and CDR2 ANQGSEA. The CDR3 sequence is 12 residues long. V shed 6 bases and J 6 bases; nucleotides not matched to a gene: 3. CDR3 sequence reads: CSVGQGGNEQFF. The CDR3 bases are TGCAGCGTGGGACAGGGAGGCAATGAGCAGTTCTTC.

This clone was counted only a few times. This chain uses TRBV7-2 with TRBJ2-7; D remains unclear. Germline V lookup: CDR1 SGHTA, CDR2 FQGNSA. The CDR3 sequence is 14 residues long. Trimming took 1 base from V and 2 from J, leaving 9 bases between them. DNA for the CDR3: TGTGCCAGCAGCTTAGAACTTCCCGCCTACGAGCAGTACTTC. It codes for CASSLELPAYEQYF.

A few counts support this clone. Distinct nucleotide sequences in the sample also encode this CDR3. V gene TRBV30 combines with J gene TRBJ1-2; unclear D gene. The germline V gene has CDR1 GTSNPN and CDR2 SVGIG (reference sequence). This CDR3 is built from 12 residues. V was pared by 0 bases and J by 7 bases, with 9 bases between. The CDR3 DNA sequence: TGTGCCTGGAGTGTAGGCGGAGGTGGCTACACCTTC. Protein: CAWSVGGGGYTF.

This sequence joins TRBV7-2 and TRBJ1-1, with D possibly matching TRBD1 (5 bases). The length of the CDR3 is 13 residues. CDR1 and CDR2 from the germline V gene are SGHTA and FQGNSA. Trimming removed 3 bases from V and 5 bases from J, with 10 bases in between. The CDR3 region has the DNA TGTGCCAGCAGCTTCCAGGAGGGGACTGAAGCTTTCTTT. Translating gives CASSFQEGTEAFF.

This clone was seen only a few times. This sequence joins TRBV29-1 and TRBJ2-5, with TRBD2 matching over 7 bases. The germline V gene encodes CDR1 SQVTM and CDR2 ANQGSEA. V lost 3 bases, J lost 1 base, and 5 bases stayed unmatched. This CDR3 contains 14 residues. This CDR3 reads CSVDIGGGQETQYF. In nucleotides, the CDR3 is TGCAGCGTTGATATCGGCGGGGGCCAAGAGACCCAGTACTTC.

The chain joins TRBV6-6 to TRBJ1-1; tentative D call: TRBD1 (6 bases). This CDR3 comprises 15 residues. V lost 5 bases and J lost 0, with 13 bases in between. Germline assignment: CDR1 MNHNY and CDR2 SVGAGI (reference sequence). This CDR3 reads CASSTRDTLNTEAFF. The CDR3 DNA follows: TGTGCCAGCAGTACCCGGGACACCCTGAACACTGAAGCTTTCTTT.

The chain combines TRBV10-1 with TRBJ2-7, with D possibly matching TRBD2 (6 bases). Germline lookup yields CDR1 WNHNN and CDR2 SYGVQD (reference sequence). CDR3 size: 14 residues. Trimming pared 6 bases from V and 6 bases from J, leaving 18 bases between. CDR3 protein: CASSDGGAAGEQYF. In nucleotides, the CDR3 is TGCGCCAGCAGCGACGGGGGAGCCGCCGGCGAGCAGTACTTC.

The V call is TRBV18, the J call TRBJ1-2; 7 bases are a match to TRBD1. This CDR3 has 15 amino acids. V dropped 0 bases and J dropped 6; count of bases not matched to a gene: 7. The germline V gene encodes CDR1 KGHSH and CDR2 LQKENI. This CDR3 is CASSPPGDSMDGYTF. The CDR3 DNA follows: TGTGCCAGCTCACCACCGGGGGACAGTATGGATGGCTACACCTTC.

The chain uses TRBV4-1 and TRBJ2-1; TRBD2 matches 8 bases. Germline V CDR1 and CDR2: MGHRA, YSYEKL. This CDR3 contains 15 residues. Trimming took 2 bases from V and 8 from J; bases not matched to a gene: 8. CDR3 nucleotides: TGCGCCAGCAGCCAATACCTCGGGGGGGCCTATGAGCAGTTCTTC. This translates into CASSQYLGGAYEQFF.

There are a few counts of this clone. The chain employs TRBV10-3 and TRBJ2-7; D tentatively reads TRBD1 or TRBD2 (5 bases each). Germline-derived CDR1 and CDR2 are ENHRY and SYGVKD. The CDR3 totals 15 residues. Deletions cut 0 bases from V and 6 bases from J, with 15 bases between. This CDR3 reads CAISESPGTGSEQYF. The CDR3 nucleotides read TGTGCCATCAGTGAGTCGCCAGGGACGGGGAGCGAGCAGTACTTC.

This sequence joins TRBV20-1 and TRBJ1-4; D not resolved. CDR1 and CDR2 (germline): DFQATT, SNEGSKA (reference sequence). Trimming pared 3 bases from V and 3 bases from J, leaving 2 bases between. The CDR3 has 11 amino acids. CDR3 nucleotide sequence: TGCAGTGCTAGTTCTAATGAAAAACTGTTTTTT. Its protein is CSASSNEKLFF.

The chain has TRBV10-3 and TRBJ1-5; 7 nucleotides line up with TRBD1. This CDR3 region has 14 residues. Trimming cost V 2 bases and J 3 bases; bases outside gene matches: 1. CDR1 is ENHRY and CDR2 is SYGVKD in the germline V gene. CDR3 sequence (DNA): TGTGCCATCAGTGAGGGACAGGACAATCAGCCCCAGCATTTT. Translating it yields CAISEGQDNQPQHF.

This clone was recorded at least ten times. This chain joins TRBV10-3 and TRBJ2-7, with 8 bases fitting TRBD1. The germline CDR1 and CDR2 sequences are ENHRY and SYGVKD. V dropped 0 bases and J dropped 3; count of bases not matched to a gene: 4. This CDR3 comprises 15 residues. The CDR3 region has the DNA TGTGCCATCAGTGAGTCGACGACAGGGGTCTACGAGCAGTACTTC. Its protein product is CAISESTTGVYEQYF.

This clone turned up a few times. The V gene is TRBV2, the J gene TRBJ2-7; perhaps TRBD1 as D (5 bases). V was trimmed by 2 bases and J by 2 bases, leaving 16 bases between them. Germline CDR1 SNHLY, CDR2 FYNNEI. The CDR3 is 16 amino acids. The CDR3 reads CASSEQGGLQTYEQYF. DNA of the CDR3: TGTGCCAGCAGTGAACAGGGTGGGCTCCAAACCTACGAGCAGTACTTC.

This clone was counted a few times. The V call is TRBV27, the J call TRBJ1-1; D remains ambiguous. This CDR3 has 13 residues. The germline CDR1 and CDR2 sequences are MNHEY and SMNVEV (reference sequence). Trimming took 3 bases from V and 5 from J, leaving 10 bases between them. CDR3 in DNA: TGTGCCAGCAGTTTCGGGGTATTGACTGAAGCTTTCTTT. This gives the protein CASSFGVLTEAFF.

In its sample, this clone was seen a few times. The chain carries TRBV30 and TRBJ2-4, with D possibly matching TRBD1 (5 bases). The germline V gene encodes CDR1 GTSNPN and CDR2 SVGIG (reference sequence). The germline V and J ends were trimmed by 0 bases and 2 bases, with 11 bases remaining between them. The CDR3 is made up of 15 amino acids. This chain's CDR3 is CAWSVRRASKNIQYF. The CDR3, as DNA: TGTGCCTGGAGTGTACGCAGGGCGTCCAAAAACATTCAGTACTTC. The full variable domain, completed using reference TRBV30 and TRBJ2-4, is SQTIHQWPATLVQPVGSPLSLECTVEGTSNPNLYWYRQAAGRGLQLLFYSVGIGQISSEVPQNLSASRPQDRQFILSSKKLLLSDSGFYLCAWSVRRASKNIQYFGAGTRLSVL.

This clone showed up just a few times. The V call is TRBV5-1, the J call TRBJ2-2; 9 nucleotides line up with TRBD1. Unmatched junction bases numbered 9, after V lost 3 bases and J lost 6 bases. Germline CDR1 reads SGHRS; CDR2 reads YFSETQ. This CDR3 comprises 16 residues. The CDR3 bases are TGCGCCAGCAGCTCAAACGGACAGGGGAAAGCCGGGGAGCTGTTTTTT. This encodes CASSSNGQGKAGELFF.

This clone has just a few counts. The CDR3 reads CASGWTGGYQPQHF. As DNA, the CDR3 is TGTGCTAGTGGCTGGACTGGCGGCTATCAGCCCCAGCATTTT. This chain links TRBV12-5 with TRBJ1-5; D is unresolved. The germline gives CDR1 LGHNT, CDR2 FRNRAP. CDR3 length: 14 amino acids. V was shortened by 6 bases and J by 5 bases, with 14 bases between the two germline ends.

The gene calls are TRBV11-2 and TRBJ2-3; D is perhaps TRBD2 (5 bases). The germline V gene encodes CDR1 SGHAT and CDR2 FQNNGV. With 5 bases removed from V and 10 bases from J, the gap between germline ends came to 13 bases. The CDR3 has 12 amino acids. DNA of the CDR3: TGTGCCAGCAGCCCCCCGGGGTACGCGCAGTATTTT. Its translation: CASSPPGYAQYF.

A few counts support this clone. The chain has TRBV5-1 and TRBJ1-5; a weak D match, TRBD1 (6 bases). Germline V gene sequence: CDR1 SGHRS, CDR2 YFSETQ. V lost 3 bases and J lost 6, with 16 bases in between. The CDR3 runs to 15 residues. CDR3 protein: CASSSEGGGSQPQHF. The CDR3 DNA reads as TGCGCCAGCAGCTCGGAAGGGGGAGGGAGTCAGCCCCAGCATTTT. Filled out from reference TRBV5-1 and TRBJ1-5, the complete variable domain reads KAGVTQTPRYLIKTRGQQVTLSCSPISGHRSVSWYQQTPGQGLQFLFEYFSETQRNKGNFPGRFSGRQFSNSRSEMNVSTLELGDSALYLCASSSEGGGSQPQHFGDGTRLSIL.

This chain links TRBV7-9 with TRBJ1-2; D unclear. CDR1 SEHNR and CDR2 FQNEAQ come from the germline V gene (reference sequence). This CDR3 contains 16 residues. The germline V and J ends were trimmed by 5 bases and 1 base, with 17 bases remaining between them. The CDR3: CASSPEEGGGNYGYTF. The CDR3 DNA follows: TGTGCCAGCAGCCCGGAGGAGGGTGGAGGTAACTATGGCTACACCTTC.

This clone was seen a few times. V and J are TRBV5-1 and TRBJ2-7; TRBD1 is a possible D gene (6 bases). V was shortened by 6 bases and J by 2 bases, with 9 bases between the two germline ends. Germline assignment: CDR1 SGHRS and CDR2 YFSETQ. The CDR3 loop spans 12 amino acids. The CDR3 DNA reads TGCGCCAGCACAGGGGACACCTACGAGCAGTACTTC. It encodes CASTGDTYEQYF.

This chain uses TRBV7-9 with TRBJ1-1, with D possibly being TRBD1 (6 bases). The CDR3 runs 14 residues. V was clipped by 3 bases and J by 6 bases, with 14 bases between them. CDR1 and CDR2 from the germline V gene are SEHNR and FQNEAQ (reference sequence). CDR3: CASSFSGVGPEAFF. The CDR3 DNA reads TGTGCCAGCAGCTTTTCAGGGGTTGGCCCTGAAGCTTTCTTT.

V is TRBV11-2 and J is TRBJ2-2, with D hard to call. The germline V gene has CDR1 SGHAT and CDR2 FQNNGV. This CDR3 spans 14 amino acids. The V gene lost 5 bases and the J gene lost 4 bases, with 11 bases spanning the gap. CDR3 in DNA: TGTGCCAGCAGCGAAAGGGCCCTCACCGGGGAGCTGTTTTTT. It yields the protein CASSERALTGELFF.

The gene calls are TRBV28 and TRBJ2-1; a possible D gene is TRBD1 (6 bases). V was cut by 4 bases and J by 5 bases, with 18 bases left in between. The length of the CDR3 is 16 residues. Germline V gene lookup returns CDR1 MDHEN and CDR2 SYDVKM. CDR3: CASSSFFGQTHNEQFF. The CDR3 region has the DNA TGTGCCAGCAGTTCCTTTTTTGGACAGACCCACAATGAGCAGTTCTTC.

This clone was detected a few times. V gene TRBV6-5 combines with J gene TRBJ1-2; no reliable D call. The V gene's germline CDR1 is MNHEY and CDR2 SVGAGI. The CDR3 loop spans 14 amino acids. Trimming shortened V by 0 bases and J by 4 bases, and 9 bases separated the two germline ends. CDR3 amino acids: CASSYSPTAYGYTF. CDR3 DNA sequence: TGTGCCAGCAGTTACTCCCCCACCGCCTATGGCTACACCTTC.

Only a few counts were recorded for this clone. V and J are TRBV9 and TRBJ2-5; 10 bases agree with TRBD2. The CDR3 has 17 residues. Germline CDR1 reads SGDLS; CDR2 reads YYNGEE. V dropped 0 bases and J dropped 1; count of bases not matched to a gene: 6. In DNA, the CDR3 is TGTGCCAGCAGCGTAGCTAGCGGGGGCCTGTTCCAAGAGACCCAGTACTTC. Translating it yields CASSVASGGLFQETQYF.

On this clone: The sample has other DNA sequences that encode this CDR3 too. CDR3 coding DNA: TGCGCCAGCAGCTTGGATACAGGGAACACTGAAGCTTTCTTT. Translating gives CASSLDTGNTEAFF. The chain is built from TRBV5-1 and TRBJ1-1, with D possibly matching TRBD1 (5 bases). The CDR3 totals 14 residues. V dropped 0 bases and J dropped 1 base, with 7 bases sitting between them. Germline lookup yields CDR1 SGHRS and CDR2 YFSETQ.

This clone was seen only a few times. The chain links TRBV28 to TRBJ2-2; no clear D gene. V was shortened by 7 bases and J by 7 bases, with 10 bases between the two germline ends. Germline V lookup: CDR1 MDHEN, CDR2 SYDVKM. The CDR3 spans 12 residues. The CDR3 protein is CASTPRVGELFF. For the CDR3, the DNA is TGTGCCAGCACCCCCCGGGTCGGGGAGCTGTTTTTT.

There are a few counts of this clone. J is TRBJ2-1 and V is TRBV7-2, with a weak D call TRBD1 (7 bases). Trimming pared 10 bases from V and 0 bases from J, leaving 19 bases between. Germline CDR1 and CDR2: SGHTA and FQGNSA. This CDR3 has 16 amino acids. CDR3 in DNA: TGTGCCATACAGGGGATTAGGACTATCTCCTACAATGAGCAGTTCTTC. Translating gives CAIQGIRTISYNEQFF.

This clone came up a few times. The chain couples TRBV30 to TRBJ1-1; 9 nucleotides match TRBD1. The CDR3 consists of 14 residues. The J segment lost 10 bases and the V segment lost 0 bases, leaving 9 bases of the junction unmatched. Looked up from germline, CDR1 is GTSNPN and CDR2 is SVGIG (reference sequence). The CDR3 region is CAWSVQGTGSLAFF. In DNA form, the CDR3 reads TGTGCCTGGAGTGTACAAGGGACAGGGAGTTTAGCTTTCTTT.